This TCR beta chain was identified in a study of blood T cells in healthy people across ages (dated by TCRdb to 2014 to 2015). Regarding the research as a whole: Template switching captured roughly one uniquely barcoded TCR beta cDNA molecule per two T cells in model experiments. Age-related changes in TCR beta repertoire diversity were measured in the study by deep sequencing normalized with unique cDNA molecular identifiers. Donors were grouped into four age groups: young (average 16 years), middle-aged (39), aged (62) and long-lived (over 80). To avoid experimental bias, donors of different ages were distributed randomly across sequencing lanes. Two additional independent replicas of 1 million unique cDNA reads from the same blood draw were analyzed for two donors (one aged 18 to 29 and one aged 80 or older). Study-level results and caveats: Because the CMV infection status of the donors was unknown, age-related changes in expanded clonotypes may potentially have been confounded. The long-lived group showed more naive CD4+ T cells, fewer expanded clones and increased TCR diversity than the aged group, suggesting age selection. Observed TCR beta diversity correlated strongly with the percentage of naive T cells measured by flow cytometry. Estimates of total diversity based on one million sequenced T cells were considered lower bounds and underestimates. Because profiling used bulk unsorted PBMCs, naive and antigen-experienced compartments could not be compared conclusively. Observed TCR beta diversity per million T cells fell roughly linearly with age, and a significant reduction was already apparent by age roughly 41.

Libraries were prepared through 5' RACE. Sequencing used an Illumina HiSeq 2500. A second PCR of roughly 7 to 12 cycles was performed with a sample-barcoded 5' primer and a J-beta primer mix. A unique molecular identifier was introduced onto each TCR beta cDNA molecule by a template-switch 5' adaptor carrying 12 random nucleotides. At least 2.5 million CDR3-containing paired-end reads were obtained from each sample. All of the RNA was converted into first-strand cDNA using the Mint cDNA synthesis kit, with a TRBC-specific oligonucleotide serving as the primer. Following uracil-DNA glycosylase treatment, a first 18-cycle PCR with universal primers M1SS and BC2_uni_R was performed on all cDNA. From the authors' description of their analysis: For normalization, 1 million high-quality reads, each with a distinct molecular identifier, were randomly selected from each sample. Reads sharing molecular identifiers were discarded rather than binned into consensus sequences. MiTCR, run with a Q25 quality threshold and the strictest error-elimination algorithm, handled CDR3 identification, clonotype clustering and error correction. A nonparametric unseen species model using Euler transformation provided a lower-bound estimate of total TCR beta diversity. TCRdb passed the public sequencing reads through fastp at Q25 and MiXCR, retaining productive beta sequences. Duplicate CDR3 protein sequences are folded into a single record with the most common DNA and genes. The V and J calls shown here were made by TCRdb, not taken from the authors' results. This sample is represented by some 730,000 distinct CDR3 sequences; around a fifth of them were singletons. Around a fifth of the sample belongs to the ten largest clones.

Trimming takes 5 bases off V and 3 bases off J; junction bases not matched to a gene: 3. Counted from cysteine to phenylalanine, this CDR3 has 13 amino acids. Of the read, only the CDR3 DNA is kept; its 39 bases are in frame from base 1. CDR1 and CDR2 are read off the germline V gene (reference sequence) as SEHNR and FQNEAQ. Notes on this clonotype: Its antigen is unknown. The input lacks base qualities; no much larger clone sits a single base away.

The roughly 39 donors, aged about 6 to 100 years, were systemically healthy Caucasian individuals from Russia. Each donor gave approximately 9.4 milliliters of peripheral blood, drawn into EDTA-treated Vacutainer tubes. PBMCs were isolated by Ficoll-Paque density-gradient centrifugation, with at least 6 million obtained per sample. Trizol reagent was used to extract total RNA from the PBMCs, yielding at least 6 micrograms per sample. Naive CD45RAhigh/CD27high T cell percentages were measured by flow cytometry on a PBMC aliquot from every donor. The sequencing sample was made of blood. The sequence was collected from a man between 65 and 85 years old in good health. The V and J genes are TRBV7-9 and TRBJ1-1, with 7 middle bases fitting TRBD1. Here the CDR3 is given as CASSQGQYTEAFF. In nucleotides, the sequence is TGTGCCAGCAGCCAGGGACAGTACACTGAAGCTTTCTTT.